The entry below gives a single T cell receptor beta chain sequence along with its context. The sample originates from a study of blood T cell repertoires in COVID-19. Germline CDR1 SQVTM, CDR2 ANQGSEA. Trimming at V came to 1 base and at J to 12 bases, leaving 0 bases not matched to a gene. The CDR3 is 10 amino acids. The assay was immunoSEQ multiplex PCR, and TCRdb's table has in-frame clones only and misses some. The sample has about 190,000 clones, roughly 80% seen once. This chain joins TRBV29-1 and TRBJ2-1; 7 bases fit TRBD2. Sequencing was performed on peripheral blood. The receptor was derived from a woman between 50 and 59 years old with acute or convalescent COVID-19. CDR3 protein: CSVEAGGQFF. The CDR3 DNA follows: TGCAGCGTTGAAGCGGGGGGGCAGTTCTTC.